The clone carrying this TCR beta chain was picked up one time. This table comes from immunoSEQ multiplex PCR, and its TCRdb copy is limited to in-frame clones, with some not included. The sample shows some 580,000 clones, 97% of them seen only once. In germline, CDR1 is SNHLY, CDR2 FYNNEI. V lost 6 bases, J lost 2 bases, and 0 bases stayed unmatched. The CDR3 consists of 14 residues. This sample is part of a study of shared clonotypes between healthy human individuals. Specimen: naive CD4+ T cells sorted from blood. As for subset: CD45RA+ positively selected. The rearrangement links TRBV2 to TRBJ2-1; 11 nucleotides line up with TRBD2. This TCR was sampled from a woman aged 30 to 39 in good health. CDR3 protein: CASRTSGTYNEQFF. CDR3 in DNA: TGTGCCAGCAGGACTAGCGGGACCTACAATGAGCAGTTCTTC.